Below are 15 T cell receptor beta chains sequenced from a single sample in a study of T cells in Graves' hyperthyroidism and ophthalmopathy. TCR beta CDR3 region amplification was performed from RNA transcripts. The HTBI set primed first-round TCR CDR3 RT-PCR. TCRdb reanalysed the multiplex PCR reads using MiXCR and keeps one entry per CDR3 protein. Of about 700,000 distinct CDR3 sequences in the sample, less than 45% were seen once. Sequenced: peripheral blood or thyroid tissue (not recorded which). These receptors all stem from an adult man with Graves' disease, either hyperthyroidism or ophthalmopathy (not recorded which).

The chain joins TRBV7-3 to TRBJ1-1; 7 bases map to TRBD1. The V gene end was trimmed by 8 bases and the J gene end by 0 bases; junction bases not matched to a gene: 9. The CDR3 loop spans 15 amino acids. Germline V lookup: CDR1 SGHTA, CDR2 FQGTGA. Here the CDR3 reads CASEGRGQMNTEAFF. As DNA, the CDR3 is TGTGCCAGCGAGGGCAGGGGACAGATGAACACTGAAGCTTTCTTT. The complete variable domain, with remaining parts taken from reference TRBV7-3 and TRBJ1-1, reads GAGVSQTPSNKVTEKGKYVELRCDPISGHTALYWYRQSLGQGPEFLIYFQGTGAADDSGLPNDRFFAVRPEGSVSTLKIQRTERGDSAVYLCASEGRGQMNTEAFFGQGTRLTVV.

This sequence joins TRBV7-2 and TRBJ2-7; D possibly corresponds to TRBD1 (5 bases). Germline V lookup: CDR1 SGHTA, CDR2 FQGNSA. This CDR3 comprises 12 residues. Trimming left V 4 bases short and J 11 bases short, with 15 bases between. The CDR3 loop is CASSYLQGREYF. CDR3 nucleotide sequence: TGTGCCAGCAGCTACCTTCAGGGCAGGGAGTACTTC.

This chain connects TRBV29-1 to TRBJ1-2; D gene ambiguous. The CDR3 covers 11 residues. Trimming shortened V by 8 bases and J by 4 bases, and 11 bases separated the two germline ends. Germline values: CDR1 SQVTM, CDR2 ANQGSEA. The CDR3 DNA reads as TGCAGCTATCAGGAGACCTATGGCTACACCTTC. It codes for CSYQETYGYTF.

The gene calls are TRBV7-8 and TRBJ1-5; D is perhaps TRBD1 (5 bases). The CDR3 has 14 amino acids. From germline, CDR1 is SGHVS and CDR2 FQNEAQ. V was cut by 1 base and J by 7 bases, with 11 bases left in between. For the CDR3, the DNA is TGTGCCAGCAGCTTAGACGCGACAGCACAGCCCCAGCATTTT. This encodes CASSLDATAQPQHF.

This sequence joins TRBV7-8 and TRBJ1-3, with TRBD1 matching over 9 bases. V lost 5 bases and J lost 2; bases outside the gene matches: 10. The CDR3 is made up of 17 amino acids. Germline V gene lookup returns CDR1 SGHVS and CDR2 FQNEAQ. CDR3 protein: CASSQVPGQGAGNTIYF. CDR3 bases: TGTGCCAGCAGCCAAGTTCCGGGACAGGGTGCTGGAAACACCATATATTTT.

This rearrangement joins TRBV20-1 to TRBJ1-1, with TRBD1 matching 9 bases. The length of the CDR3 is 16 residues. The junction had 12 bases not matched to a gene; V was cut back by 3 bases and J by 4 bases. Germline CDR1 DFQATT, CDR2 SNEGSKA (reference sequence). CDR3 sequence (DNA): TGCAGTGCTAGCAGGACAGGGGTCAGTGGTATCACTGAAGCTTTCTTT. This codes for CSASRTGVSGITEAFF.

This clonotype was seen a handful of times. The chain uses TRBV25-1 and TRBJ1-6, with D perhaps matching TRBD1 (5 bases). V shed 3 bases and J shed 9 bases, with 9 bases lying between them. CDR3 length equals 13 residues. Germline CDR1 reads MGHDK; CDR2 reads SYGVNS. The CDR3 is CASSEDTGSPLHF. CDR3 coding DNA: TGTGCCAGCAGTGAGGACACGGGTTCACCCCTCCACTTT.

This clonotype was recorded many times. This chain links TRBV7-9 with TRBJ1-1; tentatively, D is TRBD1 (5 bases). The CDR3 runs to 13 residues. Germline loops: CDR1 SEHNR, CDR2 FQNEAQ (reference sequence). Trimming removed 6 bases at V and 1 base at J, with 9 bases between. CDR3 nucleotides: TGTGCCAGCAGAACCACAGGGAACACTGAAGCTTTCTTT. Amino acids: CASRTTGNTEAFF.

A word on this clonotype: This may arise from a read error, as a much more abundant clone is one base away. The genes are TRBV28 and TRBJ1-6; D uncertain. The V end was cut by 7 bases, the J end by 7 bases, with 5 bases between. The germline V gene has CDR1 MDHEN and CDR2 SYDVKM. This CDR3 region has 11 residues. The CDR3 here is CASTGNSPLHF. The DNA for the CDR3 is TGTGCCAGCACGGGGAATTCACCCCTCCACTTT.

The chain links TRBV12-3 or TRBV12-4 to TRBJ1-1; perhaps TRBD1 as D (5 bases). V lost 5 bases and J lost 7, with 17 bases in between. The CDR3 contains 14 residues. The CDR3 nucleotides are TGTGCCAGCAGTGAGAGTTATGGGACTAGTGAAGCTTTCTTT. Its protein is CASSESYGTSEAFF.

The chain links TRBV12-3 or TRBV12-4 to TRBJ2-7; tentatively, D is TRBD1 (6 bases). The CDR3 contains 14 residues. With 3 bases removed from V and 2 bases from J, the gap between germline ends came to 11 bases. This CDR3 reads CASSLGTNTYEQYF. CDR3 in DNA: TGTGCCAGCAGTTTGGGGACAAACACCTACGAGCAGTACTTC.

The J gene is TRBJ1-1, the V gene TRBV7-9, with D possibly matching TRBD1 (5 bases). In germline, CDR1 is SEHNR, CDR2 FQNEAQ (reference sequence). This CDR3 contains 14 residues. Between the trimmed V and J ends, which lost 3 bases and 7 bases, there was a span of 15 bases. CDR3 protein: CASSLGGGSVEAFF. CDR3 sequence (DNA): TGTGCCAGCAGCTTGGGGGGGGGTTCGGTTGAAGCTTTCTTT.

On this clonotype itself: A much larger clone lies one base from this, so it may be a read error. The V gene is TRBV7-2, the J gene TRBJ2-7, with a weak D call TRBD1 (6 bases). V was cut by 5 bases and J by 8 bases, with 16 bases left in between. There are 13 residues in the CDR3. Per the germline V gene, CDR1 is SGHTA and CDR2 is FQGNSA. CDR3 sequence: CASSPTGQGKQYF. DNA of the CDR3: TGTGCCAGCAGCCCCACGGGACAAGGCAAGCAGTACTTC. Using reference TRBV7-2 and TRBJ2-7 for the parts outside the CDR3, the full variable domain is GAGVSQSPSNKVTEKGKDVELRCDPISGHTALYWYRQSLGQGLEFLIYFQGNSAPDKSGLPSDRFSAERTGGSVSTLTIQRTQQEDSAVYLCASSPTGQGKQYFGPGTRLTVT.

Many counts were recorded for this clonotype. This chain uses TRBV5-6 with TRBJ1-1; TRBD1 is a possible D gene (6 bases). CDR3 size: 14 residues. Germline V gene sequence: CDR1 SGHDT, CDR2 YYEEEE. V lost 0 bases and J lost 6, with 12 bases in between. In nucleotides, the CDR3 is TGTGCCAGCAGCTTGGCAGTGGCAGGGGCTGAAGCTTTCTTT. This gives the protein CASSLAVAGAEAFF.

The chain combines TRBV20-1 with TRBJ2-7, with 7 positions matching TRBD1. The V segment lost 5 bases and the J segment 1 base; nucleotides outside the gene matches: 14. The CDR3 is 16 residues long. Germline V lookup: CDR1 DFQATT, CDR2 SNEGSKA (reference sequence). CDR3 bases: TGCAGTGCTGGGACAGACCGAGAGGGCGCTTCCTACGAGCAGTACTTC. Encoded protein: CSAGTDREGASYEQYF.